This T cell receptor (beta chain) was identified in a study of blood T cell repertoires in COVID-19. Study as a whole: Researchers got acute and convalescent COVID-19 samples from the United States, Italy and Spain.

Trimming shortened V by 2 bases and J by 5 bases, and 13 bases separated the two germline ends. Germline V gene lookup returns CDR1 LNHDA and CDR2 SQIVND (reference sequence). The CDR3 consists of 14 residues. The data were produced by immunoSEQ multiplex PCR, yet TCRdb's version contains in-frame clones alone and is incomplete. Found here are approximately 150,000 clones, approximately 83% of them singletons; the top ten hold 2.5% to 4%. The source is a man between 70 and 80 years old with acute or convalescent COVID-19. The rearrangement uses TRBV19 and TRBJ2-7, with D possibly TRBD2 on 6 matching bases. Material for sequencing was peripheral blood. Here the CDR3 reads CASSIQTSNDEQYF. The CDR3 nucleotides are TGTGCCAGTAGTATACAGACTAGTAACGACGAGCAGTACTTC.